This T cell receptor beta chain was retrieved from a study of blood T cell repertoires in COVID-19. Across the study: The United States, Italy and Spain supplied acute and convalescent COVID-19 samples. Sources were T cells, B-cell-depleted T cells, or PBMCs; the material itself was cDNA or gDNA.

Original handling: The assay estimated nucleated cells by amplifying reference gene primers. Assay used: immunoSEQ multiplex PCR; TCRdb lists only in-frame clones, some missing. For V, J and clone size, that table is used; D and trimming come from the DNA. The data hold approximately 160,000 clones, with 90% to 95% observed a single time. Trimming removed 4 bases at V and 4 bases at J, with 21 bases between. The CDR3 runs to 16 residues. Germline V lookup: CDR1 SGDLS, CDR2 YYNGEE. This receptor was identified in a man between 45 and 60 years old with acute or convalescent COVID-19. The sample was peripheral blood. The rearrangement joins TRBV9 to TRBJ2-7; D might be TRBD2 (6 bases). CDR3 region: CASSFGTLSGPYEQYV. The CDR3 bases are TGTGCCAGCAGCTTCGGGACTCTATCCGGGCCTTACGAGCAGTACGTC.